This T cell receptor beta chain was sequenced during a study of T-cell reconstitution after alpha-beta-depleted transplantation in children. For TCRbeta, the library was prepared with unique molecular identifiers. TCRdb re-called the PCR reads through MiXCR, storing one row per CDR3 protein. The table shows more than 550,000 distinct CDR3 sequences, with roughly a tenth occurring only once. This CDR3 contains 17 residues. Germline assignment: CDR1 LGHDT and CDR2 YNNKEL (reference sequence). Trimming left V 0 bases short and J 3 bases short, with 17 bases between. The starting material was PBMCs from the stem cell graft donor, obtained from the stem cell graft. The rearrangement links TRBV3-1 to TRBJ1-1, with a possible D match to TRBD1 (5 bases). This TCR came from a human donor who donated a stem cell graft to a child with acute myeloid leukemia. The CDR3 loop reads CASSQDLWAGRDTEAFF. CDR3 DNA: TGTGCCAGCAGCCAAGACTTGTGGGCAGGGCGGGACACTGAAGCTTTCTTT.